This record covers a single T cell receptor beta chain. The antigen remains undetermined. Possible read error: a much larger clone is one base away. The source of the sample is a study of glioma-infiltrating T cells. Overall study results and limits: Gliomas, especially low-grade, showed above-expected tissue-blood divergence; non-neoplastic patients showed below. Very few CDR3 sequences were shared between tissue and blood.

The iRepertoire nested amplicon-rescue multiplex PCR amplified TCR alpha and beta CDR3s from RNA. One-step reverse transcription and amplification started from approximately 100-400 ng of tissue mRNA or PBMC total RNA. TCRdb processed the multiplex PCR reads anew with MiXCR; each CDR3 protein has one entry. The table records 93,000 or so distinct CDR3 sequences, around 28% of them present only once. This CDR3 is 14 amino acids long. Trimming cost V 3 bases and J 7 bases, with 15 bases left between them. Germline-derived CDR1 and CDR2 are DFQATT and SNEGSKA (reference sequence). The sequenced sample consisted of glioma tissue, nonneoplastic brain tissue, or PBMCs (not recorded which). This receptor was obtained from a human donor with low-grade glioma or glioblastoma, undergoing nonglioma brain surgery, or in good health (not recorded which). V gene TRBV20-1 combines with J gene TRBJ2-2, with D uncertain. The CDR3: CSARRHGSVGELFF. DNA of the CDR3: TGCAGTGCTAGGCGCCATGGTAGTGTCGGGGAGCTGTTTTTT.